Presented here are 16 T cell receptor beta chains from one specimen sequenced in a study of lymphopenia after photon versus proton radiotherapy. Clones were sequenced by immunoSEQ multiplex PCR, and TCRdb holds only the in-frame ones, with some missing. The sample shows more than 70,000 clones, around four fifths of them seen only once. This material consisted of peripheral blood, taken from a patient treated with proton-based radiotherapy. The receptors originated from a man in his sixties with pancreatic cancer.

V and J are TRBV9 and TRBJ2-7; possibly TRBD1 for D (7 bases). Germline V gives CDR1 SGDLS, CDR2 YYNGEE. The CDR3 contains 17 residues. Trimming took off 4 bases at V and 6 bases at J, with 26 bases between the two ends. CDR3 sequence: CASSPGGGTARFVEQYF. Here the CDR3 DNA reads TGTGCCAGCAGCCCCGGGGGCGGGACAGCCAGGTTTGTCGAGCAGTACTTC.

The chain joins TRBV27 to TRBJ1-5, with 9 nucleotides matching TRBD1. Germline V gene data show CDR1 as MNHEY and CDR2 as SMNVEV (reference sequence). V lost 0 bases and J lost 7; bases outside the gene matches: 10. This CDR3 is 17 amino acids long. CDR3 DNA sequence: TGTGCCAGCAGTTTATCCAGTAGGACAGGGGCCAGGCAGCCCCAGCATTTT. This codes for CASSLSSRTGARQPQHF.

V gene TRBV15 combines with J gene TRBJ2-1; D not resolved. Germline V gene sequence: CDR1 LNHNV, CDR2 YYDKDF (reference sequence). Trimming cost V 10 bases and J 0 bases, with 13 bases left between them. The length of the CDR3 is 14 residues. CDR3 nucleotide sequence: TGTGCCATACGTGACGAAACCTCCTACAATGAGCAGTTCTTC. It specifies CAIRDETSYNEQFF.

The chain employs TRBV29-1 and TRBJ2-2; 10 nucleotides line up with TRBD2. The length of the CDR3 is 14 residues. CDR1 is SQVTM and CDR2 is ANQGSEA in the germline V gene. V lost 4 bases, J lost 5 bases, and 4 bases stayed unmatched. The CDR3 spells CSVGLAGETGELFF. The CDR3 DNA reads as TGCAGCGTTGGTCTAGCGGGAGAAACCGGGGAGCTGTTTTTT.

This clone was detected a few times. The chain's CDR3 is CASSTQRQANQPQHF. The CDR3 DNA reads TGTGCCAGTAGTACCCAGAGGCAGGCGAATCAGCCCCAGCATTTT. The rearrangement joins TRBV19 to TRBJ1-5; D not certain. V lost 4 bases and J lost 4, with 14 bases in between. The CDR3 spans 15 residues. The germline V gene has CDR1 LNHDA and CDR2 SQIVND (reference sequence).

CDR3 nucleotides: TGTGCCAGTAGTATAGGGGCTAGCGGGAGCAAGCAGTTCTTC. Its translation is CASSIGASGSKQFF. This chain uses TRBV19 with TRBJ2-1; 10 nucleotides agree with TRBD2. The germline CDR1 and CDR2 sequences are LNHDA and SQIVND (reference sequence). Trimming removed 1 base from V and 11 bases from J; junction bases left unmatched: 5. The CDR3 runs to 14 residues.

This rearrangement joins TRBV19 to TRBJ2-6; tentatively, D is TRBD1 (6 bases). The length of the CDR3 is 18 residues. Trimming removed 7 bases from V and 0 bases from J, with 19 bases in between. Looked up from germline, CDR1 is LNHDA and CDR2 is SQIVND (reference sequence). CDR3 in amino acids: CASTQKGGPTSGANVLTF. CDR3 nucleotides: TGTGCCAGTACCCAAAAAGGGGGACCCACCTCTGGGGCCAACGTCCTGACTTTC.

This clone came up a few times. V is TRBV19 and J is TRBJ1-5; the D gene is possibly TRBD1 (5 bases). In germline, CDR1 is LNHDA, CDR2 SQIVND (reference sequence). Trimming removed 6 bases at V and 7 bases at J, with 10 bases between. This CDR3 region has 12 residues. In DNA form, the CDR3 reads TGTGCCAGTAGGCGGGACGACCAGCCCCAGCATTTT. As protein: CASRRDDQPQHF.

This clone was found a few times. The V call is TRBV18, the J call TRBJ2-7; no definite D call. Germline CDR1 reads KGHSH; CDR2 reads LQKENI. The CDR3 has 13 residues. V lost 6 bases and J 6 bases, leaving 15 bases between the germline ends. The CDR3: CASSLGPLVEQYF. CDR3 DNA sequence: TGTGCCAGCTCCCTCGGACCCCTAGTCGAGCAGTACTTC.

The chain combines TRBV7-6 with TRBJ2-7; a possible D gene is TRBD1 (6 bases). The CDR3 is 13 amino acids. Looked up from germline, CDR1 is SGHVS and CDR2 is FNYEAQ. Trimming took 1 base from V and 12 from J, leaving 16 bases between them. CDR3 in amino acids: CASSLDSGTPPYF. As DNA, the CDR3 is TGTGCCAGCAGCTTAGACTCCGGGACACCCCCGTACTTC.

A single count supports this clone. This CDR3 reads CASSTGLAGGPVLGNEQFF. CDR3 nucleotide sequence: TGCGCCAGCAGCACGGGACTAGCGGGAGGGCCCGTACTCGGCAATGAGCAGTTCTTC. This chain connects TRBV5-1 to TRBJ2-1; 16 bases are a match to TRBD2. The germline V gene has CDR1 SGHRS and CDR2 YFSETQ. The CDR3 consists of 19 residues. The V and J ends lost 4 bases and 6 bases, in that order; junction bases with no gene match: 13.

This chain uses TRBV28 with TRBJ2-7, with TRBD1 matching over 7 bases. The ends lost 5 bases at V and 2 bases at J; junction bases unmatched: 9. CDR1 is MDHEN and CDR2 is SYDVKM in the germline V gene. The CDR3 loop spans 15 amino acids. The CDR3 reads CASSRLPGQPYEQYF. CDR3 sequence (DNA): TGTGCCAGCAGTAGACTCCCGGGACAGCCCTACGAGCAGTACTTC.

The rearrangement links TRBV30 to TRBJ2-7, with TRBD2 matching 9 bases. This CDR3 is built from 12 residues. The germline CDR1 and CDR2 sequences are GTSNPN and SVGIG (reference sequence). Trimming took 8 bases from V and 1 from J; bases not matched to a gene: 3. CDR3 sequence (DNA): TGTGCCAGTAGCGGGGGATCCTACGAGCAGTACTTC. Encoded protein: CASSGGSYEQYF. The whole variable domain, remainder taken from reference TRBV30 and TRBJ2-7, is SQTIHQWPATLVQPVGSPLSLECTVEGTSNPNLYWYRQAAGRGLQLLFYSVGIGQISSEVPQNLSASRPQDRQFILSSKKLLLSDSGFYLCASSGGSYEQYFGPGTRLTVT.

The V call is TRBV18, the J call TRBJ2-3; perhaps TRBD2 as D (6 bases). CDR3 size: 15 residues. The germline CDR1 and CDR2 sequences are KGHSH and LQKENI. The V end lost 2 bases, the J end lost 1 base, and 10 bases lay between the germline ends. CDR3 in DNA: TGTGCCAGCTCACCAGTGGTAGCGGGCACAGATACGCAGTATTTT. Translation: CASSPVVAGTDTQYF.

The chain joins TRBV12-5 to TRBJ2-5, with TRBD2 identical over 10 bases. The CDR3 loop spans 16 amino acids. V trimming: 6 bases; J trimming: 5 bases; junction bases outside the gene matches: 12. Looked up from germline, CDR1 is LGHNT and CDR2 is FRNRAP. CDR3 in amino acids: CASGGHSGRAGETQYF. Written as DNA, the CDR3 is TGTGCTAGTGGCGGGCACAGCGGGAGGGCCGGGGAGACCCAGTACTTC.

This chain joins TRBV28 and TRBJ2-7; 13 bases are a match to TRBD2. Germline values: CDR1 MDHEN, CDR2 SYDVKM. The trim removed 6 bases at V and 7 bases at J, leaving 6 bases unmatched. The CDR3 covers 14 residues. The CDR3 DNA sequence: TGTGCCAGCAGAGGACTAGCGGGAGTAATGGAGCAGTACTTC. Protein: CASRGLAGVMEQYF.